Each of the 23 T cell receptor beta chains below was sequenced from the same sample in a study of blood T cell repertoires in COVID-19. Clones were sequenced by immunoSEQ multiplex PCR, and TCRdb holds only the in-frame ones, with some missing. The repertoire holds about 74,000 clones, with roughly 85% as singletons. The sequencing sample was made of peripheral blood. The receptors come from a man aged 50 to 59 with acute or convalescent COVID-19.

This clone has just one count. The J gene is TRBJ1-4, the V gene TRBV6-5; 7 bases are shared with TRBD1. This CDR3 region has 13 residues. Germline V gives CDR1 MNHEY, CDR2 SVGAGI. V lost 8 bases and J lost 6; bases outside the gene matches: 6. The CDR3 is CASEGQTDEKLFF. Written as DNA, the CDR3 is TGTGCCAGCGAGGGACAGACCGATGAAAAACTGTTTTTT.

V and J are TRBV6-1 and TRBJ1-5, with TRBD1 as a possible D gene (5 bases). Germline V CDR1 and CDR2: MNHNS, SASEGT. This CDR3 has 13 residues. The V end lost 5 bases, the J end lost 6 bases, and 11 bases lay between the germline ends. The CDR3 is CASSLGEVQPQHF. The CDR3 DNA sequence: TGTGCCAGCAGTTTGGGGGAGGTTCAGCCCCAGCATTTT.

The chain has TRBV5-5 and TRBJ1-1, with TRBD1 matching over 7 bases. The J segment lost 3 bases and the V segment lost 2 bases, leaving 1 base of the junction unmatched. Per germline, CDR1 SGHKS and CDR2 YYEKEE (reference sequence). The CDR3 extends over 13 amino acids. Here the CDR3 reads CASSFQGDTEAFF. The CDR3 DNA sequence: TGTGCCAGCAGCTTTCAGGGGGACACTGAAGCTTTCTTT.

CDR3 amino acids: CASSEGQGRSPLHF. CDR3 coding DNA: TGTGCCAGCAGTGAGGGACAGGGTAGATCACCCCTCCACTTT. The gene calls are TRBV2 and TRBJ1-6; 9 positions match TRBD1. The CDR3 consists of 14 residues. Germline CDR1 reads SNHLY; CDR2 reads FYNNEI. Trimming took 3 bases from V and 10 from J; bases not matched to a gene: 4.

This chain joins TRBV19 and TRBJ1-2; 8 nucleotides align to TRBD1. Germline assignment: CDR1 LNHDA and CDR2 SQIVND (reference sequence). V shed 5 bases and J 7 bases; nucleotides not matched to a gene: 6. The CDR3 extends over 13 amino acids. The CDR3 protein is CASSPAGGIGYTF. The CDR3 DNA reads TGTGCCAGTAGTCCCGCAGGGGGCATTGGCTACACCTTC.

V usage is TRBV12-3 or TRBV12-4 and J usage is TRBJ2-7; D uncertain. The CDR3 extends over 13 amino acids. Trimming cost V 3 bases and J 6 bases, with 12 bases left between them. CDR3 DNA: TGTGCCAGCAGTTTTAGTCTAGGTCTCGAGCAGTACGTC. Encoded protein: CASSFSLGLEQYV.

The chain links TRBV7-6 to TRBJ2-1; a weak D match, TRBD1 (5 bases). Trimming left V 3 bases short and J 10 bases short, with 13 bases between. The germline CDR1 and CDR2 sequences are SGHVS and FNYEAQ. The CDR3 runs to 13 residues. For the CDR3, the DNA is TGTGCCAGCAGCTTTAACAGGATGGGCGAGCAGTTCTTC. Translated, it gives CASSFNRMGEQFF.

The rearrangement joins TRBV3-1 (or the pseudogene TRBV3-2) to TRBJ1-3; tentative D call: TRBD1 (6 bases). V gave up 6 bases and J gave up 0 bases, with 12 bases separating them. CDR1 is LGHDT and CDR2 is YNNKEL in the germline V gene (reference sequence). The CDR3 sequence is 15 residues long. CDR3 nucleotides: TGTGCCAGCAGGAGGACAGCCAGCTCTGGAAACACCATATATTTT. Amino acid sequence: CASRRTASSGNTIYF.

The genes are TRBV15 and TRBJ2-7; 7 bases fit TRBD1. The CDR3 totals 13 residues. V lost 5 bases to trimming and J lost 7 bases; unmatched junction nucleotides: 8. CDR1 LNHNV and CDR2 YYDKDF come from the germline V gene (reference sequence). Here the CDR3 reads CATSSGQAREQYF. Written as DNA, the CDR3 is TGTGCCACCAGCTCCGGACAGGCGCGGGAGCAGTACTTC.

V usage is TRBV5-4 and J usage is TRBJ1-6; no definite D call. Trimming removed 4 bases at V and 0 bases at J, with 11 bases between. Germline V CDR1 and CDR2: SGHNT, YYREEE (reference sequence). CDR3 size: 16 residues. The CDR3 protein is CASSNSGSSYNSPLHF. The DNA for the CDR3 is TGTGCCAGCAGCAACTCCGGGAGCTCCTATAATTCACCCCTCCACTTT. Drawing the rest from reference TRBV5-4 and TRBJ1-6, the complete variable domain is ETGVTQSPTHLIKTRGQQVTLRCSSQSGHNTVSWYQQALGQGPQFIFQYYREEENGRGNFPPRFSGLQFPNYSSELNVNALELDDSALYLCASSNSGSSYNSPLHFGNGTRLTVT.

This sequence joins TRBV30 and TRBJ1-1; the match to TRBD1 covers 9 bases. The CDR3 runs 14 residues. Germline V CDR1 and CDR2: GTSNPN, SVGIG (reference sequence). After removal of 6 bases from V and 10 bases from J, the junction contained 15 bases not matched to a gene. Written as DNA, the CDR3 is TGTGCCTGTACCCGGGACAGGGTGGTCGTTAGAGCTTTCTTT. Translation gives CACTRDRVVVRAFF.

This clone was detected once. The chain combines TRBV2 with TRBJ1-5; D remains ambiguous. Trimming removed 3 bases from V and 4 bases from J, with 10 bases in between. CDR1 and CDR2 (germline): SNHLY, FYNNEI. This CDR3 region has 14 residues. Written as DNA, the CDR3 is TGTGCCAGCAGTGACCGAGACGGGAATCAGCCCCAGCATTTT. Translated: CASSDRDGNQPQHF.

J is TRBJ1-2 and V is TRBV7-9; unclear D gene. Looked up from germline, CDR1 is SEHNR and CDR2 is FQNEAQ (reference sequence). The germline V and J ends were trimmed by 2 bases and 3 bases, with 10 bases remaining between them. The CDR3 covers 14 residues. The CDR3 region has the DNA TGTGCCAGCAGCTTACTAGGGAGAGACTATGGCTACACCTTC. Encoded protein: CASSLLGRDYGYTF.

The genes are TRBV15 and TRBJ2-3; TRBD2 agrees at 9 bases. V lost 1 base to trimming and J lost 6 bases; unmatched junction nucleotides: 11. Germline CDR1 is LNHNV and CDR2 is YYDKDF (reference sequence). The CDR3 spans 17 residues. This chain's CDR3 is CATSRGEAGGPWDTQYF. DNA of the CDR3: TGTGCCACCAGCAGAGGTGAGGCGGGGGGGCCATGGGATACGCAGTATTTT.

This clone was seen a few times. The chain carries TRBV10-2 and TRBJ2-3, with TRBD2 identical over 8 bases. Germline trimming cut 1 base from V and 7 bases from J; bases unmatched to any gene: 10. The germline CDR1 and CDR2 sequences are WSHSY and SAAADI. The CDR3 runs to 16 residues. The CDR3 nucleotides are TGCGCCAGCAGTGAGTTACGGGGGGGGGCTCTACATACGCAGTATTTT. Translated: CASSELRGGALHTQYF.

This chain uses TRBV6-5 with TRBJ2-5; perhaps TRBD1 as D (6 bases). Germline V gene lookup returns CDR1 MNHEY and CDR2 SVGAGI. V gave up 2 bases and J gave up 5 bases, with 12 bases separating them. This CDR3 comprises 14 residues. In DNA form, the CDR3 reads TGTGCCAGCAGTTACCACGCAGGGGACGAGACCCAGTACTTC. Its protein product is CASSYHAGDETQYF.

This clone occurred once. The chain is built from TRBV5-1 and TRBJ2-7, with 7 nucleotides matching TRBD1. With 1 base clipped from V and 6 bases from J, the junction kept 7 bases outside the gene matches. The CDR3 has 14 amino acids. Per the germline V gene, CDR1 is SGHRS and CDR2 is YFSETQ. CDR3 DNA: TGCGCCAGCAGCTTGTGGACAGGAGGACTCGAGCAGTACTTC. This encodes CASSLWTGGLEQYF.

This clone came up once. The V gene is TRBV7-8, the J gene TRBJ2-2; D gene unclear. Germline V gene sequence: CDR1 SGHVS, CDR2 FQNEAQ. Trimming shortened V by 4 bases and J by 1 base, and 10 bases separated the two germline ends. CDR3 length equals 15 residues. CDR3 residues: CASSSAVRNTGELFF. The CDR3 region has the DNA TGTGCCAGCAGCTCGGCGGTGAGGAACACCGGGGAGCTGTTTTTT.

Here the CDR3 reads CASSYTPNADTQYF. For the CDR3, the DNA is TGTGCCAGCAGTTACACTCCCAACGCAGATACGCAGTATTTT. The chain couples TRBV6-5 to TRBJ2-3; D gene unclear. Germline V gives CDR1 MNHEY, CDR2 SVGAGI. The V gene lost 2 bases and the J gene lost 4 bases, with 10 bases spanning the gap. This CDR3 is 14 amino acids long.

J is TRBJ1-1 and V is TRBV27; TRBD1 is a possible D gene (6 bases). V gave up 6 bases and J gave up 1 base, with 15 bases separating them. The germline V gene has CDR1 MNHEY and CDR2 SMNVEV (reference sequence). This CDR3 is built from 15 residues. The chain's CDR3 is CASSLNRGGNTEAFF. DNA for the CDR3: TGTGCCAGCAGCCTTAACAGAGGGGGGAACACTGAAGCTTTCTTT.

This clone was counted only a few times. This chain links TRBV4-2 with TRBJ2-1; 9 bases align to TRBD1. V trimming: 1 base; J trimming: 8 bases; junction bases outside the gene matches: 12. The CDR3 has 17 residues. In germline, CDR1 is LGHNA, CDR2 YNFKEQ. The DNA for the CDR3 is TGTGCCAGCAGCCAAGGACACGCCGGGACAGGGATCCATGAGCAGTTCTTC. Its protein is CASSQGHAGTGIHEQFF.

This CDR3 reads CASTLGQNTGELFF. The CDR3 nucleotides read TGTGCCAGCACCTTGGGGCAGAACACCGGGGAGCTGTTTTTT. V usage is TRBV6-6 and J usage is TRBJ2-2; a possible D gene is TRBD1 (5 bases). There are 14 residues in the CDR3. Per the germline V gene, CDR1 is MNHNY and CDR2 is SVGAGI (reference sequence). V dropped 7 bases and J dropped 1 base, with 10 bases sitting between them.

V gene TRBV3-1 (or the pseudogene TRBV3-2) combines with J gene TRBJ2-2; D gene unclear. The CDR3 has 14 amino acids. Trimming removed 1 base from V and 7 bases from J, with 10 bases in between. Germline V CDR1 and CDR2: LGHDT, YNNKEL (reference sequence). In nucleotides, the CDR3 is TGTGCCAGCAGCCAAGGTGTTTTGAGCGGGGAGCTGTTTTTT. Residues: CASSQGVLSGELFF.